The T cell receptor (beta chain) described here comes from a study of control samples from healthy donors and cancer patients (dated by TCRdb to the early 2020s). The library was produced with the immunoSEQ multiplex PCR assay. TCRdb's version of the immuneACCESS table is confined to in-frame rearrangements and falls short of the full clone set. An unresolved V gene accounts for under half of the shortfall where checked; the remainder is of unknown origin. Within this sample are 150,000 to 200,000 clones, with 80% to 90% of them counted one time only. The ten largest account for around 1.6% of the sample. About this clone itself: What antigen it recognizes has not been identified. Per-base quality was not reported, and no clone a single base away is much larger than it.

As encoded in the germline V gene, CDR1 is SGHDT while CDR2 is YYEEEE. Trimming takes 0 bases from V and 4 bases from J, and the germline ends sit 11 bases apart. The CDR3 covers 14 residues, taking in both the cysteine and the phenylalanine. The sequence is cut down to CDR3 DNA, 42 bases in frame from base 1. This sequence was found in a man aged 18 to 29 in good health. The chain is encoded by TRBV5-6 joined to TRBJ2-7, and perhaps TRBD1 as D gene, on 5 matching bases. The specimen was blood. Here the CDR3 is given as CASSLGLQEYEQYF. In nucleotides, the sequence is TGTGCCAGCAGCTTGGGTTTACAGGAGTACGAGCAGTACTTC.